The 25 T cell receptor beta chains below come from one sample, sequenced in a study of molecular identifiers for immune sequencing clone quantification. TCRdb independently ran MiXCR on the PCR reads; one entry per CDR3 protein. The sample carries 460,000 or so distinct CDR3 sequences, about a fifth recorded once. Material: naive CD8+ T cells from blood, with Jurkat cell RNA spiked in. The subset denotes: FACS-sorted CD8+CD4-CCR7+CD45RA+ naive T cells. The receptors come from a human donor in good health. Some libraries in this study had Jurkat cell RNA spiked in.

This clonotype was picked up a small number of times. The chain recombines TRBV5-1 with TRBJ2-1, with 10 nucleotides matching TRBD2. Germline loops: CDR1 SGHRS, CDR2 YFSETQ. The length of the CDR3 is 15 residues. After removal of 0 bases from V and 6 bases from J, the junction contained 3 bases not matched to a gene. The CDR3 reads CASSLGASGGNEQFF. In nucleotides, the CDR3 is TGCGCCAGCAGCTTGGGGGCTAGCGGGGGCAATGAGCAGTTCTTC.

This clonotype appeared a few times. This chain links TRBV4-1 with TRBJ2-1, with D tentatively TRBD1 or TRBD2 (5 bases each). Germline V gives CDR1 MGHRA, CDR2 YSYEKL. CDR3 length: 13 residues. Trimming took off 3 bases at V and 7 bases at J, with 10 bases between the two ends. The CDR3 loop reads CASSQGDGNEQFF. The CDR3 DNA sequence: TGCGCCAGCAGCCAGGGGGACGGGAATGAGCAGTTCTTC.

Remarks on this clonotype: It is likely a read error: a sequence one base away is far more abundant. The chain employs TRBV4-1 and TRBJ2-7; unclear D gene. Germline CDR1 reads MGHRA; CDR2 reads YSYEKL. The CDR3 covers 13 residues. CDR3 protein: CASSQAGSYEQCF. CDR3 DNA: TGCGCCAGCAGCCAAGCAGGTAGCTACGAGCAGTGCTTC.

V usage is TRBV20-1 and J usage is TRBJ1-4; D gene uncertain. Germline CDR1 is DFQATT and CDR2 is SNEGSKA (reference sequence). The CDR3 extends over 15 amino acids. V dropped 2 bases and J dropped 1 base, with 11 bases sitting between them. In nucleotides, the CDR3 is TGCAGTGCTAGATTCTACGGGGAAACTAATGAAAAACTGTTTTTT. This gives the protein CSARFYGETNEKLFF.

As concerns this clonotype: This may arise from a read error, as a much more abundant clone is one base away. This chain connects TRBV20-1 to TRBJ2-5; D not certain. CDR3 length: 15 residues. Trimming took 5 bases from V and 4 from J, leaving 20 bases between them. Germline lookup yields CDR1 DFQATT and CDR2 SNEGSKA (reference sequence). The CDR3 spells CSALIEPDLAETQYF. CDR3 nucleotides: TGCAGTGCTCTCATCGAACCAGACCTCGCAGAGACCCAGTACTTC.

The table lists this clonotype with a few counts. This chain links TRBV29-1 with TRBJ2-1, with D possibly matching TRBD1 (5 bases). CDR1 is SQVTM and CDR2 is ANQGSEA in the germline V gene. V was shortened by 1 base and J by 6 bases, with 13 bases between the two germline ends. The CDR3 is 14 amino acids. CDR3 DNA sequence: TGCAGCGTTGAAGGGACAAACCGCCTCAATGAGCAGTTCTTC. It yields the protein CSVEGTNRLNEQFF.

J is TRBJ2-3 and V is TRBV6-5; D is unresolved. The V and J ends lost 0 bases and 0 bases respectively, with 13 bases between them. The CDR3 runs to 17 residues. Germline V gene data show CDR1 as MNHEY and CDR2 as SVGAGI. The CDR3 sequence is CASSYSWLVSSTDTQYF. The CDR3 nucleotides read TGTGCCAGCAGTTACTCCTGGCTGGTCTCTAGCACAGATACGCAGTATTTT.

This clonotype was seen repeatedly, ten times or more. The chain carries TRBV20-1 and TRBJ2-5; D may be TRBD2 (7 bases). Trimming removed 6 bases at V and 4 bases at J, with 21 bases between. The V gene's germline CDR1 is DFQATT and CDR2 SNEGSKA (reference sequence). The CDR3 loop spans 15 amino acids. As DNA, the CDR3 is TGCAGTGCGGATAATCGGGGGGCGAGGAGAGAGACCCAGTACTTC. Amino acid sequence: CSADNRGARRETQYF.

Ten or more counts support this clonotype. This sequence joins TRBV25-1 and TRBJ2-1; D is undetermined. V dropped 3 bases and J dropped 7 bases, with 4 bases sitting between them. Germline values: CDR1 MGHDK, CDR2 SYGVNS. The CDR3 contains 11 residues. The CDR3 bases are TGTGCCAGCAGTGACGGAAATGAGCAGTTCTTC. Translating gives CASSDGNEQFF.

This clonotype was detected ten times or more. CDR3 amino acids: CASSGWERGNGQETQYF. The CDR3 coding sequence is TGTGCCAGCAGCGGATGGGAGCGGGGGAATGGACAAGAGACCCAGTACTTC. This chain connects TRBV7-2 to TRBJ2-5; 8 bases agree with TRBD2. Germline-derived CDR1 and CDR2 are SGHTA and FQGNSA. The V and J ends lost 5 bases and 2 bases, in that order; junction bases with no gene match: 13. The CDR3 totals 17 residues.

This clonotype came up many times. This chain uses TRBV7-2 with TRBJ2-1, with 9 bases identical to TRBD1. CDR1 is SGHTA and CDR2 is FQGNSA in the germline V gene. This CDR3 spans 15 amino acids. Trimming removed 5 bases from V and 5 bases from J; junction bases left unmatched: 7. The CDR3 loop is CASSPLDRGNNEQFF. Written as DNA, the CDR3 is TGTGCCAGCAGCCCCTTGGACAGGGGTAACAATGAGCAGTTCTTC.

This clonotype was seen a few times. The chain is built from TRBV4-3 and TRBJ2-1; D is possibly TRBD2 (6 bases). The V end lost 0 bases, the J end lost 3 bases, and 12 bases lay between the germline ends. The CDR3 spans 16 residues. Germline V CDR1 and CDR2: LGHNA, YSLEER. The CDR3 DNA reads as TGCGCCAGCAGCCAAGATCGGGGGTTCCTCTACAATGAGCAGTTCTTC. It translates to CASSQDRGFLYNEQFF.

V and J are TRBV14 and TRBJ2-5; the D is unclear. Germline V gene lookup returns CDR1 SGHDN and CDR2 FVKESK. V dropped 0 bases and J dropped 2 bases, with 7 bases sitting between them. The CDR3 is 14 residues long. Here the CDR3 DNA reads TGTGCCAGCAGCCAAGAAGGATTTCAAGAGACCCAGTACTTC. This codes for CASSQEGFQETQYF.

As to this clonotype: A clone one base away is much larger, so this may be a read error. V and J are TRBV4-3 and TRBJ1-4, with D perhaps matching TRBD1 (5 bases). CDR1 and CDR2 from the germline V gene are LGHNA and YSLEER. The CDR3 totals 16 residues. The CDR3 loop reads CTSSQEEGRPSEKLFF. CDR3 DNA sequence: TGCACCAGCAGCCAAGAGGAGGGGCGCCCCTCTGAAAAACTGTTTTTT.

Many counts were recorded for this clonotype. The V and J genes are TRBV5-1 and TRBJ2-3, with TRBD2 matching 9 bases. The V gene end was trimmed by 0 bases and the J gene end by 6 bases; junction bases not matched to a gene: 8. This CDR3 comprises 16 residues. Germline V CDR1 and CDR2: SGHRS, YFSETQ. The CDR3 loop is CASSLDASGTWDTQYF. CDR3 nucleotides: TGCGCCAGCAGCTTGGATGCTAGCGGGACATGGGATACGCAGTATTTT.

As for this clonotype: Being one base from a much bigger clone, this may be a read error. This chain uses TRBV24-1 with TRBJ2-1; a weak D match, TRBD2 (6 bases). There are 15 residues in the CDR3. CDR1 is KGHDR, CDR2 SFDVKD, per germline. Trimming pared 4 bases from V and 3 bases from J, leaving 12 bases between. The CDR3 is CATSEEDYLYNEQFF. The CDR3 nucleotides read TGTGCCACCAGTGAAGAGGACTACCTCTACAATGAGCAGTTCTTC.

Turning to this clonotype: Being one base from a much bigger clone, this may be a read error. This chain links TRBV6-5 with TRBJ1-2; D is uncertain. Germline V CDR1 and CDR2: MNHEY, SVGAGI. The CDR3 sequence is 13 residues long. V was cut by 11 bases and J by 5 bases, with 18 bases left in between. CDR3 amino acids: CAGAPAAAYGYTF. CDR3 nucleotides: TGTGCCGGCGCCCCTGCCGCAGCATATGGCTACACCTTC.

This clonotype was detected many times. The chain links TRBV4-3 to TRBJ2-1; 10 nucleotides align to TRBD2. From germline, CDR1 is LGHNA and CDR2 YSLEER. The CDR3 totals 17 residues. J lost 8 bases, V lost 4 bases, and 14 bases had no gene match. DNA of the CDR3: TGCGCCAGCAGCCCCGGGCTAGCGGGAGAGTTGGGACATGAGCAGTTCTTC. Translation gives CASSPGLAGELGHEQFF.

There are a few counts of this clonotype. A junction boundary mismatches the germline segment, possibly from a read error. The chain carries TRBV28 and TRBJ1-5; D unresolved. Germline V gene lookup returns CDR1 MDHEN and CDR2 SYDVKM. The CDR3 spans 14 residues. The CDR3 sequence is CASSQREANQPRHF. The CDR3 nucleotides read TGTGCCAGCAGCCAAAGGGAGGCTAATCAGCCCCGGCATTTT.

J is TRBJ2-2 and V is TRBV20-1; 9 nucleotides align to TRBD2. V lost 6 bases, J lost 7 bases, and 15 bases stayed unmatched. Germline loops: CDR1 DFQATT, CDR2 SNEGSKA (reference sequence). The CDR3 is made up of 16 amino acids. The CDR3 region has the DNA TGCAGTGCGCGAATTATTGGGACTAGCATAGACGGGGAGCTGTTTTTT. As protein: CSARIIGTSIDGELFF.

There are many counts of this clonotype. This chain links TRBV7-3 with TRBJ2-3, with D unresolved. V was shortened by 2 bases and J by 3 bases, with 12 bases between the two germline ends. Germline CDR1 and CDR2: SGHTA and FQGTGA. The CDR3 extends over 15 amino acids. In DNA, the CDR3 is TGTGCCAGCAGCTTAGGTCTTCGGGTAACAGATACGCAGTATTTT. Its protein is CASSLGLRVTDTQYF.

Ten or more counts support this clonotype. V usage is TRBV4-3 and J usage is TRBJ2-1; D remains ambiguous. V gave up 0 bases and J gave up 1 base, with 13 bases separating them. Germline CDR1 and CDR2: LGHNA and YSLEER. The CDR3 loop spans 17 amino acids. The chain's CDR3 is CASSQDSRTASYNEQFF. DNA for the CDR3: TGCGCCAGCAGCCAAGACAGTCGCACGGCTTCCTACAATGAGCAGTTCTTC.

The chain couples TRBV20-1 to TRBJ2-2, with 7 bases matching TRBD2. Germline CDR1 reads DFQATT; CDR2 reads SNEGSKA (reference sequence). V lost 0 bases, J lost 4 bases, and 2 bases stayed unmatched. CDR3 length: 14 amino acids. CDR3 amino acids: CSAREGGGTGELFF. In DNA form, the CDR3 reads TGCAGTGCTAGAGAGGGGGGGGGCACCGGGGAGCTGTTTTTT.

A word on this clonotype: An end of the junction differs from the germline gene, which may be a read error. The chain links TRBV20-1 to TRBJ1-4; D is uncertain. The CDR3 has 17 residues. CDR1 is DFQATT, CDR2 SNEGSKA, per germline (reference sequence). The CDR3 loop is CSARSKESGATNEKLFF. CDR3 in DNA: TGCAGTGCTCGGTCGAAGGAATCCGGTGCAACTAATGAAAAACTGTTTTTC.

This clonotype appeared many times. The CDR3 DNA sequence: TGCGCCAGCAGCTTGGAAGTCGGAGATACGCAGTATTTT. Translated, it gives CASSLEVGDTQYF. The J gene is TRBJ2-3, the V gene TRBV5-1; D is undetermined. Germline values: CDR1 SGHRS, CDR2 YFSETQ. CDR3 length: 13 residues. Trimming removed 0 bases at V and 5 bases at J, with 7 bases between.